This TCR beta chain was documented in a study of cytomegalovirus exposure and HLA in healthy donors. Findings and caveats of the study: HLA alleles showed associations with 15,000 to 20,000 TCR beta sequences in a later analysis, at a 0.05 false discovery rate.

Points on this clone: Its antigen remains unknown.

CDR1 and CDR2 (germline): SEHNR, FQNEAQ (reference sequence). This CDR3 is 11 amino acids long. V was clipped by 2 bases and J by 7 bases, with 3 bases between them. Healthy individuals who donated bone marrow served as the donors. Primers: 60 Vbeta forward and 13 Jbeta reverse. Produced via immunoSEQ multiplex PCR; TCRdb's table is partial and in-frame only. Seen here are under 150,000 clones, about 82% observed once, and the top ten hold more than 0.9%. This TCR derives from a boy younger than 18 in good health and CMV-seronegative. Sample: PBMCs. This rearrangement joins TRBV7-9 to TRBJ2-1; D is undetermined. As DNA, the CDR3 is TGTGCCAGCAGCTTACAAAATGAGCAGTTCTTC. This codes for CASSLQNEQFF.